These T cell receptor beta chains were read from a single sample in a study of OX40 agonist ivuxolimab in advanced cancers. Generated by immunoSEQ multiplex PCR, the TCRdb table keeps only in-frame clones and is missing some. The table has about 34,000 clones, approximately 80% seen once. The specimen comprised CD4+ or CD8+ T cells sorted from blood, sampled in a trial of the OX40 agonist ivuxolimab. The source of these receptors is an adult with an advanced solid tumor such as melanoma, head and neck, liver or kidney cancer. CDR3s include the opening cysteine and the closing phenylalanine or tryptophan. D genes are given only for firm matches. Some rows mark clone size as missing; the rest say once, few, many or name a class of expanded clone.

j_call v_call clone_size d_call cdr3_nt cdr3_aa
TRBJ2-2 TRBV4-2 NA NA TGTGCCAGCAGCCAAGAAGGGGGGACTTGGACCGGGGAGCTGTTTTTT CASSQEGGTWTGELFF
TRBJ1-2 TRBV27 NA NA TGTGCCAGCAGTACAAGGGCAAATTATGGCTACACCTTC CASSTRANYGYTF
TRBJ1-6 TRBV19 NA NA TGTGCCAGTAGCACCGGGTCCAGGGCTAATTCACCCCTCCACTTT CASSTGSRANSPLHF
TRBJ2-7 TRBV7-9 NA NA TGTGCCAGCAGCTTAGTTTCAGGGACCGACTCCTACGAGCAGTACTTC CASSLVSGTDSYEQYF
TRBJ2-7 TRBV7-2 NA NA TGTGCCAGCAACCTGAACCTTGCCCCCTACGAGCAGTACTTC CASNLNLAPYEQYF
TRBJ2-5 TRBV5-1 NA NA TGCGCCAGCAGCTTGGCGATGGGGCGCCCGGAGACCCAGTACTTC CASSLAMGRPETQYF
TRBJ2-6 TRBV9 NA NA TGTGCCAGCAGCTCAGGGGAGTATTCTGGGGCCAACGTCCTGACTTTC CASSSGEYSGANVLTF
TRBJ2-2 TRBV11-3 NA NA TGTGCCAGCAGCTTAGATGAGGCTTTGAACACCGGGGAGCTGTTTTTT CASSLDEALNTGELFF
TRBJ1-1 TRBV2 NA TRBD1 TGTGCCAGCAGTGTGACAGGGGGCGACACTGAAGCTTTCTTT CASSVTGGDTEAFF
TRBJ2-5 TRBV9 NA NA TGTGCCAGCAGCGTAACACAGCTCCAAGAGACCCAGTACTTC CASSVTQLQETQYF
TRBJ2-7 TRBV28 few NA TGTGCCAGCAGTTTTCCTAAATTTGGCTCCTACGAGCAGTACTTC CASSFPKFGSYEQYF
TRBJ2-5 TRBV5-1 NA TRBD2 TGCGCCAGCAGCCCCGGGAGGGGGATAAGGTCCGAGCAAGAGACCCAGTACTTC CASSPGRGIRSEQETQYF
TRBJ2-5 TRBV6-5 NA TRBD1 TGTGCCAGCAGTTACTCCGGGACAGGGGGGTCGAAGACCCAGTACTTC CASSYSGTGGSKTQYF
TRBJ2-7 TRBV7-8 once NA TGTGCCAGCAGCTTAGATCCCACCTCCGAGCAGTACTTC CASSLDPTSEQYF
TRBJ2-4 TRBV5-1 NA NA TGCGCCAGCAGCTTGGAGGCTGGAAACATTCAGTACTTC CASSLEAGNIQYF
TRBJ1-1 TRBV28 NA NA TGTGCCAGCAGTTTAACCCGTGAAGCTTTCTTT CASSLTREAFF
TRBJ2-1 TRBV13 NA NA TGTGCCAGCAGCTTAAGCCTACCGGGGCTCACCTACAATGAGCAGTTCTTC CASSLSLPGLTYNEQFF
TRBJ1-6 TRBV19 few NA TGTGCCAGTAGTACGACCGGGACAAACGTCAATAATTCACCCCTCCACTTT CASSTTGTNVNNSPLHF
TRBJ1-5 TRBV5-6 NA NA TGTGCCAGCAGCTTGCGGGCAGGGGCAAATAATCAGCCCCAGCATTTT CASSLRAGANNQPQHF
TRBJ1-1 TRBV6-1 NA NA TGTGCCAGCAGGTCGGGCAGGGGAAACACTGAAGCTTTCTTT CASRSGRGNTEAFF
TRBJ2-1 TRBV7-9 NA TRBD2 TGTGCCAGCAGTAACTATGGGACTAGTCCGTTCTTC CASSNYGTSPFF
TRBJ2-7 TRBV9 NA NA TGTGCCAGCAGCGTAGATGTAACAGCCTCCTACGAGCAGTACTTC CASSVDVTASYEQYF
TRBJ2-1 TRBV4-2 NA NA TGTGCCAGCAGCCAAGATATTAGGCGTGAGCAGTTCTTC CASSQDIRREQFF
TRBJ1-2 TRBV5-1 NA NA TGCGCCAGCAGTTCCGGGGAGAACTATGGCTACACCTTC CASSSGENYGYTF
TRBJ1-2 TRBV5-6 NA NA TGTGCCAGCAGCTTGGAGGGCAGCTACCCCATCTATGGCTACACCTTC CASSLEGSYPIYGYTF
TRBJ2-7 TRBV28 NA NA TGTGCCAGCAGAGATCCACAGGGCTACGAGCAGTACTTC CASRDPQGYEQYF
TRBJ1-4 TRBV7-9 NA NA TGTGCCAGCAGCTACAACGGGGAAAAACTGTTTTTT CASSYNGEKLFF
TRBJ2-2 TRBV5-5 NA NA TGTGCCAGCAGCTCCGGGACGTCCGCGAACACCGGGGAGCTGTTTTTT CASSSGTSANTGELFF
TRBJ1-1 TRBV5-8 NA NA TGTGCCAGCAGCTTGACGGGGACTGAAGCTTTCTTT CASSLTGTEAFF
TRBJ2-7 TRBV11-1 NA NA TGTGCCAGCAGCCCCCAAAGCGAGGGGAGTAAGCAGTACTTC CASSPQSEGSKQYF
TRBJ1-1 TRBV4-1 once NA TGCGCCAGCAGCCTAACAGGGTTCGACACTGAAGCTTTCTTT CASSLTGFDTEAFF
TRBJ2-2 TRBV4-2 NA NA TGTGCCAGCAGCCAGCAGGGCCTAAGGCTAGCCGTCACCGGGGAGCTGTTTTTT CASSQQGLRLAVTGELFF
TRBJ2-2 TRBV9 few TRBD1 TGTGCCAGCAGCGCCCGGGCCAGGGGGCAAGGCGGGGAGCTGTTTTTT CASSARARGQGGELFF
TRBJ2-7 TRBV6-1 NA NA TGTGCCAGCAGTCGGGACTCCTTTTCCCACGAGCAGTACTTC CASSRDSFSHEQYF
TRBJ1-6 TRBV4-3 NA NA TGCGCCAGCAGCCAATCCACCCCCGGAGGCTCACCCCTCCACTTT CASSQSTPGGSPLHF
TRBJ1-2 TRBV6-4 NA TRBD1 TGTGCCAGCAGTGTTCTGGGGACAGGGGGCGGGTATGGCTACACCTTC CASSVLGTGGGYGYTF
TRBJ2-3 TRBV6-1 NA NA TGTGCCAGCAGGTCGACGGGTGGGGGTAGGACGCAGTATTTT CASRSTGGGRTQYF
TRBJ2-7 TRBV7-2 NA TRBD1 TGTGCCAGCAGCCCTAGACAGGGGAAAGAGGCCGAGCAGTACTTC CASSPRQGKEAEQYF
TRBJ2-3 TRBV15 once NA TGTGCCACCAGCTCCCTTAGACTTGTCACAGATACGCAGTATTTT CATSSLRLVTDTQYF
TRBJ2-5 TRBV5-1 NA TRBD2 TGCGCCAGCAGCGCGGCTAAGCGGGAAAGGTGGGAGACCCAGTACTTC CASSAAKRERWETQYF
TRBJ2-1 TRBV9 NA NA TGTGCCAGCAGCGCGGGGTCCCTTGGCAATGAGCAGTTCTTC CASSAGSLGNEQFF